Shown below are 21 T cell receptor beta chains from a single sample sequenced in a study of OX40 agonist ivuxolimab in advanced cancers. The assay was immunoSEQ multiplex PCR, and TCRdb's table has in-frame clones only and misses some. The sample comprises approximately 80,000 clones, 91% of which are singletons, and about 6.6% rests with the top ten. Sample: CD4+ or CD8+ T cells sorted from blood, taken in a trial of the OX40 agonist ivuxolimab. Every receptor here comes from an adult with an advanced solid tumor such as melanoma, head and neck, liver or kidney cancer.

The genes are TRBV19 and TRBJ1-2, with 8 bases that match TRBD1. J lost 4 bases, V lost 3 bases, and 4 bases had no gene match. The CDR3 is 14 residues long. The germline V gene encodes CDR1 LNHDA and CDR2 SQIVND (reference sequence). CDR3 region: CASSIDRGAYGYTF. The CDR3 DNA follows: TGTGCCAGTAGTATCGACAGGGGTGCCTATGGCTACACCTTC. Full variable domain (rest looked up from reference TRBV19 and TRBJ1-2): DGGITQSPKYLFRKEGQNVTLSCEQNLNHDAMYWYRQDPGQGLRLIYYSQIVNDFQKGDIAEGYSVSREKKESFPLTVTSAQKNPTAFYLCASSIDRGAYGYTFGSGTRLTVV.

DNA for the CDR3: TGTGCCAGCTCACAGGCAGGGCGGGGCACTGAAGCTTTCTTT. This codes for CASSQAGRGTEAFF. The genes are TRBV18 and TRBJ1-1; the D gene is possibly TRBD1 (5 bases). Between the trimmed V and J ends, which lost 4 bases and 4 bases, there was a span of 13 bases. There are 14 residues in the CDR3. Germline assignment: CDR1 KGHSH and CDR2 LQKENI.

This chain joins TRBV5-6 and TRBJ2-2; 9 positions match TRBD1. CDR3 length: 15 amino acids. Germline-derived CDR1 and CDR2 are SGHDT and YYEEEE. After removal of 4 bases from V and 4 bases from J, the junction contained 5 bases not matched to a gene. The CDR3 is CASSRQGGVTGELFF. The CDR3 DNA reads TGTGCCAGCAGCCGACAGGGGGGAGTCACCGGGGAGCTGTTTTTT.

V usage is TRBV6-5 and J usage is TRBJ1-2; no clear D. Germline loops: CDR1 MNHEY, CDR2 SVGAGI. Between the trimmed V and J ends, which lost 7 bases and 4 bases, there was a span of 13 bases. This CDR3 spans 13 amino acids. The CDR3 nucleotides are TGTGCCAGCACGGACGGGTTTTCCTATGGCTACACCTTC. Translation gives CASTDGFSYGYTF.

V usage is TRBV5-1 and J usage is TRBJ1-4, with 9 bases identical to TRBD1. CDR1 and CDR2 (germline): SGHRS, YFSETQ. The CDR3 has 14 amino acids. Losses at the gene ends were 4 bases for V and 7 bases for J; bases not matched to a gene: 5. In DNA form, the CDR3 reads TGCGCCAGCAGCCTAACAGGGGGCCCTGAAAAACTGTTTTTT. Protein product: CASSLTGGPEKLFF. The whole variable domain, filled in from reference TRBV5-1 and TRBJ1-4, reads KAGVTQTPRYLIKTRGQQVTLSCSPISGHRSVSWYQQTPGQGLQFLFEYFSETQRNKGNFPGRFSGRQFSNSRSEMNVSTLELGDSALYLCASSLTGGPEKLFFGSGTQLSVL.

The chain recombines TRBV5-1 with TRBJ2-1, with 12 bases lining up with TRBD2. Germline V gene sequence: CDR1 SGHRS, CDR2 YFSETQ. CDR3 size: 15 residues. V dropped 3 bases and J dropped 5; count of bases not matched to a gene: 3. For the CDR3, the DNA is TGCGCCAGCAGCTCCACTAGCGGGAGGAACAATGAGCAGTTCTTC. Protein sequence: CASSSTSGRNNEQFF.

The chain has TRBV18 and TRBJ2-2; 11 bases line up with TRBD2. Trimming took 3 bases from V and 3 from J; bases not matched to a gene: 6. The CDR3 consists of 17 residues. Germline V CDR1 and CDR2: KGHSH, LQKENI. The CDR3 DNA reads as TGTGCCAGCTCACCGGTAGCGGGAGGGCCCCACACCGGGGAGCTGTTTTTT. Translating it yields CASSPVAGGPHTGELFF.

The chain is built from TRBV27 and TRBJ1-4; unclear D gene. The CDR3 is 14 amino acids. V gave up 7 bases and J gave up 0 bases, with 9 bases separating them. Germline CDR1 is MNHEY and CDR2 is SMNVEV (reference sequence). The CDR3 reads CASTSEATNEKLFF. CDR3 in DNA: TGTGCCAGCACCTCAGAAGCAACTAATGAAAAACTGTTTTTT.

The chain is built from TRBV5-1 and TRBJ2-1, with a possible D match to TRBD1 (5 bases). The V gene lost 4 bases and the J gene lost 0 bases, with 8 bases spanning the gap. Germline CDR1 is SGHRS and CDR2 is YFSETQ. The CDR3 loop spans 14 amino acids. The DNA of the CDR3 is TGCGCCAGCAGCCCCCAGGGCTCCTACAATGAGCAGTTCTTC. It codes for CASSPQGSYNEQFF.

J is TRBJ2-7 and V is TRBV25-1; D not certain. The CDR3 totals 13 residues. CDR1 is MGHDK and CDR2 is SYGVNS in the germline V gene. The V gene lost 2 bases and the J gene lost 3 bases, with 8 bases spanning the gap. In DNA form, the CDR3 reads TGTGCCAGCAGTGAACCTAACAGCTACGAGCAGTACTTC. Residues: CASSEPNSYEQYF.

This chain uses TRBV6-1 with TRBJ1-3; TRBD1 might be the D (6 bases). The V end lost 10 bases, the J end lost 4 bases, and 11 bases lay between the germline ends. CDR1 is MNHNS and CDR2 is SASEGT in the germline V gene. This CDR3 spans 12 amino acids. CDR3 sequence (DNA): TGTGCCACCGGACAGAAGGGAAACACCATATATTTT. Protein: CATGQKGNTIYF.

V and J are TRBV29-1 and TRBJ1-2; D call uncertain. In germline, CDR1 is SQVTM, CDR2 ANQGSEA. The CDR3 length is 11 residues. V dropped 4 bases and J dropped 7 bases, with 10 bases sitting between them. DNA of the CDR3: TGCAGCGTTGGGGTCGGTTTTGGCTACACCTTC. Translated: CSVGVGFGYTF.

Comments on this clone: The same CDR3 arises from other DNA sequences in this sample as well. This chain uses TRBV5-6 with TRBJ2-2, with no clear D. V was shortened by 3 bases and J by 7 bases, with 7 bases between the two germline ends. From germline, CDR1 is SGHDT and CDR2 YYEEEE. The CDR3 is 12 amino acids. The DNA of the CDR3 is TGTGCCAGCAGCTACTCGGTCGGGGAGCTGTTTTTT. This gives the protein CASSYSVGELFF.

This clone was seen a handful of times. The genes are TRBV6-5 and TRBJ1-2; TRBD1 is a possible D gene (6 bases). V dropped 5 bases and J dropped 3 bases, with 13 bases sitting between them. The V gene's germline CDR1 is MNHEY and CDR2 SVGAGI. This CDR3 has 14 residues. In DNA form, the CDR3 reads TGTGCCAGCAGTCCCGGGACAATCGACTATGGCTACACCTTC. Its translation: CASSPGTIDYGYTF.

V and J are TRBV6-1 and TRBJ2-5; the match to TRBD2 covers 13 bases. The CDR3 length is 14 residues. Losses at the gene ends were 4 bases for V and 5 bases for J; bases not matched to a gene: 1. The germline V gene encodes CDR1 MNHNS and CDR2 SASEGT. CDR3 DNA: TGTGCCAGCAGTGTACTAGCGGGAGGGGAGACCCAGTACTTC. It encodes CASSVLAGGETQYF.

CDR3 residues: CASTRRTGTFGQYF. Written as DNA, the CDR3 is TGTGCCAGCACCCGCCGGACAGGGACGTTTGGGCAGTACTTC. The chain has TRBV6-1 and TRBJ2-7; 8 positions match TRBD1. The CDR3 totals 14 residues. J gave up 9 bases and V 7 bases, and 14 bases lay outside the gene matches. Germline CDR1 is MNHNS and CDR2 is SASEGT.

The chain combines TRBV6-1 with TRBJ2-7; 12 bases match TRBD1. The CDR3 totals 14 residues. The V gene end was trimmed by 7 bases and the J gene end by 5 bases; junction bases not matched to a gene: 6. Germline V lookup: CDR1 MNHNS, CDR2 SASEGT. This chain's CDR3 is CASTPGQGAHEQYF. The CDR3 nucleotides read TGTGCCAGCACGCCGGGACAGGGGGCCCACGAGCAGTACTTC.

The CDR3: CASSYSISSNQPQHF. Here the CDR3 DNA reads TGTGCCAGCAGTTACTCGATCTCTAGCAATCAGCCCCAGCATTTT. The V and J genes are TRBV6-6 and TRBJ1-5; D is uncertain. In germline, CDR1 is MNHNY, CDR2 SVGAGI (reference sequence). Deletions cut 0 bases from V and 0 bases from J, with 6 bases between. The CDR3 contains 15 residues.

The chain has TRBV5-6 and TRBJ2-1; 8 bases agree with TRBD2. Unmatched junction bases numbered 5, after V lost 0 bases and J lost 6 bases. The CDR3 contains 15 residues. From germline, CDR1 is SGHDT and CDR2 YYEEEE. The CDR3 region is CASSLGLAGTNEQFF. As DNA, the CDR3 is TGTGCCAGCAGCTTGGGATTAGCGGGGACCAATGAGCAGTTCTTC.

The chain couples TRBV5-4 to TRBJ2-2; TRBD2 agrees at 12 bases. The germline V gene has CDR1 SGHNT and CDR2 YYREEE (reference sequence). This CDR3 spans 16 amino acids. V shed 4 bases and J 5 bases; nucleotides not matched to a gene: 6. Here the CDR3 reads CASSDGLAGITGELFF. In DNA, the CDR3 is TGTGCCAGCAGCGACGGACTAGCGGGGATAACCGGGGAGCTGTTTTTT. The full variable domain, its missing parts supplied by reference TRBV5-4 and TRBJ2-2, is ETGVTQSPTHLIKTRGQQVTLRCSSQSGHNTVSWYQQALGQGPQFIFQYYREEENGRGNFPPRFSGLQFPNYSSELNVNALELDDSALYLCASSDGLAGITGELFFGEGSRLTVL.

The chain combines TRBV28 with TRBJ2-7, with D hard to call. Germline lookup yields CDR1 MDHEN and CDR2 SYDVKM. With 2 bases removed from V and 3 bases from J, the gap between germline ends came to 17 bases. This CDR3 contains 16 residues. The CDR3 DNA sequence: TGTGCCAGCAGTTTAATTTCCGCCGGGTTAGACTACGAGCAGTACTTC. Translated: CASSLISAGLDYEQYF.